The 4 T cell receptor beta chains below come from one sample, sequenced in a study of T-cell memory formation after mild COVID-19. In TCRdb, the 5' RACE reads were re-called with MiXCR into one record per CDR3 protein. Of more than 400,000 distinct CDR3 sequences listed, roughly 18% were seen once; the top ten hold roughly an eighth. Sample: PBMCs or a T cell subset sorted from them (not recorded which). The receptors shown here come from an adult woman who had mild COVID-19 (a few samples of this study predate the infection). Cell type and time point are not known.

The chain carries TRBV20-1 and TRBJ2-7, with D possibly being TRBD1 (5 bases). The V and J ends lost 0 bases and 3 bases respectively, with 12 bases between them. CDR3 length equals 14 residues. Germline-derived CDR1 and CDR2 are DFQATT and SNEGSKA (reference sequence). The CDR3 region has the DNA TGCAGTGCTAGAGATGGCCTGCAGGGCTACGAGCAGTACTTC. As protein: CSARDGLQGYEQYF.

V gene TRBV29-1 combines with J gene TRBJ1-3; D unresolved. Trimming stripped 6 bases from V and 8 bases from J, with 14 bases between. The CDR3 consists of 12 residues. Germline CDR1 reads SQVTM; CDR2 reads ANQGSEA. The CDR3 DNA reads TGCAGCGTCGTGATCGGGGTCGACACCATATATTTT. Its translation is CSVVIGVDTIYF.

This chain links TRBV13 with TRBJ1-1, with D unresolved. Germline V gene data show CDR1 as PRHDT and CDR2 as FYEKMQ (reference sequence). V gave up 3 bases and J gave up 2 bases, with 13 bases separating them. CDR3 length: 15 residues. The CDR3 DNA follows: TGTGCCAGCAGCTTGGAGGGATGGGGAAACACTGAAGCTTTCTTT. Protein product: CASSLEGWGNTEAFF.

This clonotype was detected a few times. This chain links TRBV7-2 with TRBJ2-3; D is possibly TRBD1 (6 bases). Deletions cut 5 bases from V and 2 bases from J, with 17 bases between. The CDR3 has 16 residues. Germline CDR1 and CDR2: SGHTA and FQGNSA. The CDR3 loop reads CASSKRQVLNTDTQYF. The CDR3 DNA follows: TGTGCCAGCAGCAAGAGACAGGTCCTCAACACAGATACGCAGTATTTT.